This T cell receptor (beta chain) was captured by sequencing in a study of T-cell reconstitution after alpha-beta-depleted transplantation in children. This clonotype was found a few times. TCRbeta library construction was performed incorporating unique molecular identifiers. TCRdb independently ran MiXCR on the PCR reads; one entry per CDR3 protein. The sample has approximately 420,000 distinct CDR3 sequences; approximately 10% are singletons. The material was PBMCs from the stem cell graft donor, obtained from the stem cell graft. The TCR comes from a human donor who donated a stem cell graft to a child with acute myeloid leukemia.

This CDR3 is CSVKSTSGSKYF. CDR3 sequence (DNA): TGCAGCGTTAAATCTACTAGCGGGAGCAAGTATTTT. This chain connects TRBV29-1 to TRBJ2-3, with 11 nucleotides matching TRBD2. CDR1 is SQVTM, CDR2 ANQGSEA, per germline. This CDR3 has 12 amino acids. The V gene end was trimmed by 5 bases and the J gene end by 13 bases; junction bases not matched to a gene: 8.